The 20 T cell receptor beta chains reported below all come from one sample, sequenced in a study of regulatory T cells in long-lasting Graves disease. Indicated time point: persistent/refractory GD, antithyroid drugs over 5 years with positive TRAb. RNA isolated from PBMCs was used to make the TCR library. Arm-PCR with iRepertoire HTBI primers amplified the CDR3 regions for these TCR beta libraries. TCRdb redid the calling of the multiplex PCR reads with MiXCR, one entry per CDR3 protein. The sample includes 300,000 to 400,000 distinct CDR3 sequences, 15% to 20% seen only once; the top ten take less than 35%. This specimen consisted of peripheral blood mononuclear cells (PBMCs), obtained when the disease was refractory, from a patient treated with antithyroid drugs. These receptors were taken from a female donor with Graves disease.

This clonotype was seen a few times. The chain is built from TRBV4-1 and TRBJ2-7; TRBD2 matches at 9 bases. Trimming at V came to 1 base and at J to 7 bases, leaving 8 bases not matched to a gene. CDR3 length equals 15 residues. Germline loops: CDR1 MGHRA, CDR2 YSYEKL. The CDR3 region is CASSQVGGRAGEQYF. The CDR3 region has the DNA TGCGCCAGCAGCCAAGTTGGCGGGAGGGCCGGGGAGCAGTACTTC.

The table lists this clonotype with a few counts. The CDR3 reads CASSYDMSKNIQYF. The CDR3 region has the DNA TGTGCCAGCAGTTACGATATGTCCAAAAACATTCAGTACTTC. The chain couples TRBV6-5 to TRBJ2-4; D is undetermined. Trimming took 2 bases from V and 2 from J, leaving 7 bases between them. The length of the CDR3 is 14 residues. Germline CDR1 and CDR2: MNHEY and SVGAGI.

The table lists this clonotype with a few counts. The chain employs TRBV7-2 and TRBJ2-7, with D unclear. V was clipped by 1 base and J by 5 bases, with 6 bases between them. There are 12 residues in the CDR3. Germline CDR1 is SGHTA and CDR2 is FQGNSA. CDR3 sequence reads: CASSLDVNEQYF. The CDR3 region has the DNA TGTGCCAGCAGCTTAGACGTCAACGAGCAGTACTTC.

V is TRBV20-1 and J is TRBJ2-7; D remains unclear. The CDR3 extends over 15 amino acids. V was clipped by 0 bases and J by 5 bases, with 17 bases between them. Germline CDR1 and CDR2: DFQATT and SNEGSKA (reference sequence). The CDR3 here is CSARDLGALWDEQYF. CDR3 coding DNA: TGCAGTGCTAGAGATCTTGGAGCATTGTGGGACGAGCAGTACTTC.

J is TRBJ1-2 and V is TRBV7-8, with D perhaps matching TRBD1 (6 bases). The CDR3 has 14 residues. CDR1 SGHVS and CDR2 FQNEAQ come from the germline V gene. Trimming removed 1 base from V and 0 bases from J, with 6 bases in between. The CDR3 region is CASSLEGANYGYTF. The DNA for the CDR3 is TGTGCCAGCAGCTTAGAGGGGGCTAACTATGGCTACACCTTC.

The table lists this clonotype with a few counts. For the CDR3, the DNA is TGTGCCAGCAGCAAATTGACAGGGGGCGATTCACCCCTCCACTTT. Its protein is CASSKLTGGDSPLHF. This rearrangement joins TRBV7-2 to TRBJ1-6; 10 bases fit TRBD1. Trimming took 5 bases from V and 8 from J; bases not matched to a gene: 6. Per the germline V gene, CDR1 is SGHTA and CDR2 is FQGNSA. This CDR3 region has 15 residues.

This clonotype appeared many times. J is TRBJ1-1 and V is TRBV28; 9 bases match TRBD1. The junction had 12 bases not matched to a gene; V was cut back by 8 bases and J by 5 bases. The CDR3 sequence is 15 residues long. Per the germline V gene, CDR1 is MDHEN and CDR2 is SYDVKM. CDR3 amino acids: CASPTGTGSLTEAFF. For the CDR3, the DNA is TGTGCCAGCCCTACCGGGACAGGGTCACTAACTGAAGCTTTCTTT.

The rearrangement uses TRBV6-5 and TRBJ2-7; TRBD1 might be the D (6 bases). Germline loops: CDR1 MNHEY, CDR2 SVGAGI. The V gene lost 2 bases and the J gene lost 3 bases, with 17 bases spanning the gap. The CDR3 is 16 residues long. The CDR3 DNA is TGTGCCAGCAGTTACCATCAGGGGTCATCTCGCTACGAGCAGTACTTC. Its protein product is CASSYHQGSSRYEQYF.

The sample holds many counts of this clonotype. V usage is TRBV6-1 and J usage is TRBJ2-7; a weak D match, TRBD1 (6 bases). This CDR3 contains 13 residues. The V and J ends lost 5 bases and 4 bases respectively, with 12 bases between them. Germline CDR1 MNHNS, CDR2 SASEGT. The CDR3 protein is CASSTTGQYEQYF. The CDR3 nucleotides read TGTGCCAGCAGTACCACCGGACAGTACGAGCAGTACTTC.

This clonotype has a count of ten or more. The rearrangement joins TRBV7-9 to TRBJ2-5, with D maybe TRBD2 (6 bases). CDR1 SEHNR and CDR2 FQNEAQ come from the germline V gene (reference sequence). Trimming took off 3 bases at V and 4 bases at J, with 12 bases between the two ends. The CDR3 consists of 14 residues. CDR3 protein: CASSLGGVGETQYF. CDR3 DNA sequence: TGTGCCAGCAGCTTGGGGGGAGTTGGAGAGACCCAGTACTTC.

This clonotype occurred a few times. The chain uses TRBV7-9 and TRBJ2-3, with D uncertain. CDR1 and CDR2 (germline): SEHNR, FQNEAQ (reference sequence). CDR3 length: 13 amino acids. Trimming pared 6 bases from V and 1 base from J, leaving 8 bases between. The CDR3 nucleotides read TGTGCCAGCAGGAGAGGCGGCACAGATACGCAGTATTTT. Translating it yields CASRRGGTDTQYF.

At least ten counts were recorded for this clonotype. The chain combines TRBV2 with TRBJ1-2, with 7 bases that match TRBD1. Germline lookup yields CDR1 SNHLY and CDR2 FYNNEI. V was clipped by 7 bases and J by 7 bases; unmatched bases: 9. CDR3 length: 13 amino acids. This chain's CDR3 is CASMGQPPFGYTF. The DNA for the CDR3 is TGTGCCAGCATGGGACAGCCCCCCTTTGGCTACACCTTC.

This clonotype was seen at least ten times. This rearrangement joins TRBV28 to TRBJ1-2; a possible D gene is TRBD1 (6 bases). Trimming stripped 2 bases from V and 5 bases from J, with 12 bases between. Germline assignment: CDR1 MDHEN and CDR2 SYDVKM. This CDR3 contains 14 residues. The CDR3 DNA reads as TGTGCCAGCAGTTTAACAGGGCCGGCTTATGGCTACACCTTC. The encoded protein is CASSLTGPAYGYTF.

V usage is TRBV30 and J usage is TRBJ2-2; TRBD2 aligns across 7 bases. Germline-derived CDR1 and CDR2 are GTSNPN and SVGIG (reference sequence). Germline trimming cut 1 base from V and 0 bases from J; bases unmatched to any gene: 8. The length of the CDR3 is 17 residues. Here the CDR3 reads CAWSAGGRLTNTGELFF. CDR3 sequence (DNA): TGTGCCTGGAGTGCGGGAGGCCGACTAACGAACACCGGGGAGCTGTTTTTT.

This clonotype was counted a few times. The genes are TRBV11-2 and TRBJ2-2, with D tentatively TRBD2 (6 bases). Germline CDR1 and CDR2: SGHAT and FQNNGV. The CDR3 totals 15 residues. V lost 5 bases, J lost 5 bases, and 15 bases lay in between. CDR3 in DNA: TGTGCCAGCAGCACTCTACGAGGGAGGACCGGGGAGCTGTTTTTT. This sequence encodes CASSTLRGRTGELFF.

The V gene is TRBV7-2, the J gene TRBJ1-6; D uncertain. V dropped 3 bases and J dropped 8 bases, with 5 bases sitting between them. In germline, CDR1 is SGHTA, CDR2 FQGNSA. This CDR3 is built from 12 residues. The DNA of the CDR3 is TGTGCCAGCAGCTTCGGTGATTCACCCCTCCACTTT. This gives the protein CASSFGDSPLHF. The variable domain in full, completed from reference TRBV7-2 and TRBJ1-6, reads GAGVSQSPSNKVTEKGKDVELRCDPISGHTALYWYRQSLGQGLEFLIYFQGNSAPDKSGLPSDRFSAERTGGSVSTLTIQRTQQEDSAVYLCASSFGDSPLHFGNGTRLTVT.

J is TRBJ1-3 and V is TRBV7-8; D is perhaps TRBD1 (5 bases). V dropped 5 bases and J dropped 2 bases, with 13 bases sitting between them. The CDR3 is 15 amino acids. Per the germline V gene, CDR1 is SGHVS and CDR2 is FQNEAQ. The CDR3 region is CASSPLTRAGNTIYF. The CDR3 nucleotides are TGTGCCAGCAGCCCACTAACCAGGGCTGGAAACACCATATATTTT.

This clonotype was found many times. The chain carries TRBV6-1 and TRBJ1-4, with D unclear. Trimming removed 2 bases at V and 8 bases at J, with 15 bases between. Germline values: CDR1 MNHNS, CDR2 SASEGT. The CDR3 has 15 amino acids. The CDR3 protein is CASSERRAFSEKLFF. The CDR3 DNA sequence: TGTGCCAGCAGTGAAAGGAGGGCATTTTCGGAAAAACTGTTTTTT.

This clonotype has ten or more counts. CDR3 nucleotide sequence: TGTGCCTGGAGTGGGGGTGGGTTTCTCAGCCAGCCCCAGCATTTT. Translation gives CAWSGGGFLSQPQHF. The rearrangement links TRBV30 to TRBJ1-5; D remains unclear. Trimming shortened V by 1 base and J by 7 bases, and 17 bases separated the two germline ends. This CDR3 is built from 15 residues. Germline assignment: CDR1 GTSNPN and CDR2 SVGIG (reference sequence).

V gene TRBV14 combines with J gene TRBJ2-5; D is undetermined. Germline loops: CDR1 SGHDN, CDR2 FVKESK. The CDR3 covers 13 residues. V was cut by 6 bases and J by 5 bases, with 13 bases left in between. CDR3 region: CASRPRRSETQYF. CDR3 nucleotides: TGTGCCAGCAGACCCCGCAGATCGGAGACCCAGTACTTC.